The sequence of this T cell receptor beta chain was determined in a study of tumor-infiltrating lymphocytes in primary liver carcinoma. Whole-study context: Recorded tumor stage was T1-T3 N0M0, with diameters of roughly 4.2 to 11 cm.

A primer in the constant region served to generate TCR beta cDNA from 450 to 600 ng of total RNA. What produced the TCR beta libraries was three nested multiplex PCR rounds using slightly modified ARM-PCR. TCRdb processed the multiplex PCR reads anew with MiXCR; each CDR3 protein has one entry. Altogether fewer than 350,000 distinct CDR3 sequences are present, approximately 60% being singletons, with the ten largest covering around 9.5%. Study findings and constraints: The study found tumor-adjacent and tumor-blood pairs overlapped less than tumor region pairs. Because the samples were bulk unsorted, the study did not compare CD4+ and CD8+ repertoires.

In addition to blood RNA drawn from unsorted whole blood, germline DNA was extracted. They drew roughly 3.9 milliliters of peripheral blood before surgery. Worth noting for this clonotype: The antigen remains undetermined.

The clonotype originates from a man aged 40-49 years with primary liver carcinoma and hepatitis B virus infection. Sequenced input: peripheral blood.

The chain's CDR3 is CANILLAGGFGELFF. CDR3 nucleotide sequence: TGTGCCAACATCCTGCTAGCGGGAGGATTCGGGGAGCTGTTTTTT. The genes are TRBV7-8 and TRBJ2-2; 11 bases are shared with TRBD2. The CDR3 length is 15 residues. CDR1 SGHVS and CDR2 FQNEAQ come from the germline V gene. J lost 7 bases, V lost 10 bases, and 11 bases had no gene match.